This record concerns one T cell receptor (beta chain) sequence. Only in-frame clones appear in the TCRdb table, and some are missing; sequencing was by immunoSEQ multiplex PCR. The sample carries about 120,000 clones, almost 95% recorded once. Trimming cost V 4 bases and J 0 bases; bases outside gene matches: 3. CDR1 SGHRS and CDR2 YFSETQ come from the germline V gene. The CDR3 sequence is 16 residues long. These data are taken from a study of T cell responses to AZD1222 COVID-19 vaccine. The chain combines TRBV5-1 with TRBJ2-3, with 12 bases aligning to TRBD2. The clonotype comes from an adult who received the AZD1222 COVID-19 vaccine. This specimen consisted of peripheral blood, obtained 28 days after the second AZD1222 dose. As DNA, the CDR3 is TGCGCCAGCAGCCCCGGGACTAGCGGGAGCACAGATACGCAGTATTTT. Translating it yields CASSPGTSGSTDTQYF.